This is a list of T cell receptor beta chains from one sample in a study of breast tumors, draining lymph nodes, adjacent tissues. Via MiXCR, TCRdb re-called the multiplex PCR reads, giving one row per CDR3 protein. The sample carries approximately 11,000 distinct CDR3 sequences, less than 60% recorded once. Sequenced sample: breast tumor tissue. The receptors originated from a female donor with breast cancer. Some clones in this sample may be carry-over from other donors' samples. The CDR3 runs from the conserved cysteine through the conserved F or W. D genes are given only for firm matches. Some rows have no size entry. The others give once, few or many, or a class for an expanded clone.

D: TRBD1; J: TRBJ1-5; V: TRBV5-1; size: many; DNA: TGCGCCAGCAGCTTGGCTCCAGGGGGCGCGGGTCAGCCCCAGCATTTT; CDR3: CASSLAPGGAGQPQHF
D: NA; J: TRBJ1-4; V: TRBV6-1; size: NA; DNA: TGTGCCAGCAGTGAAGCCGGGCGGCTAATGGGAAAACTGTTTTTT; CDR3: CASSEAGRLMGKLFF
D: TRBD2; J: TRBJ2-1; V: TRBV7-2; size: few; DNA: TGTGCCAGCAGCTTAATCGGGACTAGCAGATCCAATGAGCAGTTCTTC; CDR3: CASSLIGTSRSNEQFF
D: TRBD1; J: TRBJ1-5; V: TRBV19; size: NA; DNA: TGTGCCAGTAGTCGGACAGGGACCTACAATCAGCCCCAGCATTTT; CDR3: CASSRTGTYNQPQHF
D: TRBD1; J: TRBJ1-6; V: TRBV6-2/TRBV6-3; size: NA; DNA: TGTGCCAGCGGTAGACAGGGCTCGGCTTCACCCCTCCACTTT; CDR3: CASGRQGSASPLHF
D: NA; J: TRBJ2-7; V: TRBV12-3/TRBV12-4; size: NA; DNA: TGTGCCAGCAGTTTCTGGGGACGCTACGAGCAGTACTTC; CDR3: CASSFWGRYEQYF
D: NA; J: TRBJ1-6; V: TRBV6-5; size: few; DNA: TGTGCCAGCAGTTACAGTTCGTATTCACCCCTCCACTTT; CDR3: CASSYSSYSPLHF
D: NA; J: TRBJ2-7; V: TRBV4-1; size: NA; DNA: TGCGCCAACAGCCAAGATAAAGGATCTCCGTACGAGCAGTACTTC; CDR3: CANSQDKGSPYEQYF
D: NA; J: TRBJ2-1; V: TRBV29-1; size: NA; DNA: TGCAGCGTGGGCAGGGGCGGCAGATACAATGAGCAGTTCTTC; CDR3: CSVGRGGRYNEQFF
D: NA; J: TRBJ2-2; V: TRBV24-1; size: few; DNA: TGTGCCACCAGTGATTTTGGACGGAACACCGGGGAGCTGTTTTTT; CDR3: CATSDFGRNTGELFF
D: TRBD2; J: TRBJ2-3; V: TRBV4-1; size: NA; DNA: TGCGCCAGCAGCTGGAGCGGGGCAGATACGCAGTATTTT; CDR3: CASSWSGADTQYF
D: TRBD1; J: TRBJ1-6; V: TRBV7-3; size: NA; DNA: TGTGCCAGCAGCTTCGGGACAGGGGTTTTCCCCCTCCACTTT; CDR3: CASSFGTGVFPLHF
D: TRBD1; J: TRBJ1-4; V: TRBV20-1; size: many; DNA: TGCAGTGCTAGGGGACAGCTGTCAGAAACCCTGTTTTTT; CDR3: CSARGQLSETLFF
D: NA; J: TRBJ2-1; V: TRBV6-2/TRBV6-3; size: many; DNA: TGTGCCAGCAGTTACTACAGCAATGAGCAGTTCTTC; CDR3: CASSYYSNEQFF
D: NA; J: TRBJ1-2; V: TRBV5-1; size: NA; DNA: TGCGCCAGCAGCGGGACGGGGTTAGAAGGCTACACCTTC; CDR3: CASSGTGLEGYTF
D: NA; J: TRBJ2-7; V: TRBV5-1; size: NA; DNA: TGCGCCAGCAGCTTTGCCAGGGGCTACGAGCAGTACTTC; CDR3: CASSFARGYEQYF
D: TRBD1; J: TRBJ1-1; V: TRBV20-1; size: many; DNA: TGCAGTGCTGTCAAGACAGGGTGGACTGAAGCTTTCTTT; CDR3: CSAVKTGWTEAFF
D: NA; J: TRBJ1-1; V: TRBV7-2; size: many; DNA: TGTGCCAGCAGCTTAGCGTCAATCGTCGGGAGCACTGAAGCTTTCTTT; CDR3: CASSLASIVGSTEAFF
D: TRBD1; J: TRBJ1-1; V: TRBV24-1; size: many; DNA: TGTGCCACCAGTGTCGGACAGGAGAACACTGAAGCTTTCTTT; CDR3: CATSVGQENTEAFF
D: NA; J: TRBJ2-5; V: TRBV18; size: medium-sized; DNA: TGTGCCAGCTCACCACCGAGTGCCCAAGAGACCCAGTACTTC; CDR3: CASSPPSAQETQYF
D: TRBD1; J: TRBJ2-5; V: TRBV2; size: NA; DNA: TGTGCCAGCAGCCCCGACAGGGGAAAGTACTTC; CDR3: CASSPDRGKYF
D: NA; J: TRBJ2-3; V: TRBV6-5; size: NA; DNA: TGTGCCAGCAGTCCGCGACAGCCCACAGATACGCAGTATTTT; CDR3: CASSPRQPTDTQYF
D: TRBD2; J: TRBJ2-1; V: TRBV11-2; size: NA; DNA: TGTGCCAGCAGCCGACAGCGGGAGGGGTGGTATGAGCAGTTCTTC; CDR3: CASSRQREGWYEQFF
D: NA; J: TRBJ1-3; V: TRBV4-1; size: few; DNA: TGCGCCAGCAGCCGGACAGAAAAGGGTGGAAACACCATATATTTT; CDR3: CASSRTEKGGNTIYF
D: NA; J: TRBJ1-6; V: TRBV20-1; size: NA; DNA: TGCAGTGCCCGACAGGTGGGGGGAAATTCACCCCTCCACTTT; CDR3: CSARQVGGNSPLHF
D: TRBD1; J: TRBJ2-7; V: TRBV20-1; size: NA; DNA: TGCAGTGCCCGGTTTAGACAGGGGACCTACGAGCAGTACTTC; CDR3: CSARFRQGTYEQYF
D: TRBD2; J: TRBJ2-1; V: TRBV12-3/TRBV12-4; size: NA; DNA: TGTGCCAGCAGTTTCTTCCCTAGCGGGAGTGGAAATGAGCAGTTCTTC; CDR3: CASSFFPSGSGNEQFF
D: TRBD2; J: TRBJ2-5; V: TRBV5-6; size: medium-sized; DNA: TGTGCCAGCAGCTACAGGACTAGCGGTTATCAAGAGACCCAGTACTTC; CDR3: CASSYRTSGYQETQYF
D: TRBD2; J: TRBJ2-7; V: TRBV20-1; size: NA; DNA: TGCAGTGCTTCCTCCGGAGCGGGGAACGAGTACTTC; CDR3: CSASSGAGNEYF
D: TRBD1; J: TRBJ1-5; V: TRBV10-3; size: NA; DNA: TGTGCCATCAGTGAGTCAAGGGACAGTCGAAATCAGCCCCAGCATTTT; CDR3: CAISESRDSRNQPQHF
D: TRBD1; J: TRBJ1-2; V: TRBV7-9; size: large; DNA: TGTGCCAGCAGCTTAGGGGGGTCGGGACAGTCCTATGGCTACACCTTC; CDR3: CASSLGGSGQSYGYTF
D: TRBD2; J: TRBJ2-7; V: TRBV12-3/TRBV12-4; size: few; DNA: TGTGCCAGCACCGACGGAGGCGGGAGGGCCTCCCACGAGCAGTACTTC; CDR3: CASTDGGGRASHEQYF
D: TRBD1; J: TRBJ1-6; V: TRBV4-1; size: NA; DNA: TGCGCCAGCAGCCTTTGGAGACAGGGGGCCAGGCCACCCCTCCACTTT; CDR3: CASSLWRQGARPPLHF
D: NA; J: TRBJ1-4; V: TRBV4-1; size: NA; DNA: TGCGCCAGCAGCCAAGAGCAGCCTAATGAAAAACTGTTTTTT; CDR3: CASSQEQPNEKLFF
D: NA; J: TRBJ2-3; V: TRBV5-1; size: once; DNA: TGCGCCAGCAATCCAACTAGCACAGATACGCAGTATTTT; CDR3: CASNPTSTDTQYF
D: TRBD1; J: TRBJ1-4; V: TRBV20-1; size: NA; DNA: TGCAGTGCTACGACAGGGGGCAGTGAAACACTGTTTTTT; CDR3: CSATTGGSETLFF
D: TRBD1; J: TRBJ1-2; V: TRBV13; size: NA; DNA: TGTGCCAGCAGCTCCGGGACAGGGGGCGATGACTACACCTTC; CDR3: CASSSGTGGDDYTF
D: NA; J: TRBJ2-5; V: TRBV6-5; size: NA; DNA: TGTGCCAGCAGTTATGGACGGTGGGGAGAGACCCAGTACTTC; CDR3: CASSYGRWGETQYF
D: NA; J: TRBJ2-5; V: TRBV5-5; size: NA; DNA: TGTGCCAGCAGGCTTGGGGTCGGAGAGACCCAGTACTTC; CDR3: CASRLGVGETQYF
D: NA; J: TRBJ1-2; V: TRBV2; size: once; DNA: TGTGCCAGCAGTGAGGGACCGAACTATGGCTACACCTTC; CDR3: CASSEGPNYGYTF
D: TRBD2; J: TRBJ2-1; V: TRBV20-1; size: few; DNA: TGCAGTGCTAGAGATAAGTTTGGGATAGCGGGAGCGCTGTCCTACAATGAGCAGTTCTTC; CDR3: CSARDKFGIAGALSYNEQFF
D: NA; J: TRBJ2-2; V: TRBV5-4; size: NA; DNA: TGTGCCAGCAGCCTCGGTGGGGACACCGGGGGGCCGTTCTTT; CDR3: CASSLGGDTGGPFF
D: TRBD1; J: TRBJ2-5; V: TRBV20-1; size: few; DNA: TGCAGTGCTGGGCAGGGGGCGTATGAGACCCAGTACTTC; CDR3: CSAGQGAYETQYF
D: TRBD1; J: TRBJ2-7; V: TRBV7-9; size: once; DNA: TGTGCCAGCAGCCACCGGGACAGGGGGTACGAGCAGTACTTC; CDR3: CASSHRDRGYEQYF